The clone carrying this TCR beta chain was counted a few times. The data derive from a study of cytomegalovirus exposure and HLA in healthy donors. Primers included in the PCR were 60 Vbeta and 13 Jbeta primers. Method: immunoSEQ multiplex PCR; TCRdb's copy keeps in-frame clones and lacks some. Altogether over 65,000 clones are present, 60% to 80% being singletons, with the ten largest covering 3% to 3.5%. The CDR3 length is 13 residues. V lost 2 bases, J lost 3 bases, and 1 base stayed unmatched. CDR1 SGHRS and CDR2 YFSETQ come from the germline V gene. What was sequenced was PBMCs. V is TRBV5-1 and J is TRBJ2-5; the match to TRBD1 covers 7 bases. The sequence came from a man aged 45-65 years in good health and CMV-seronegative. CDR3 region: CASSFGTEETQYF. The CDR3 DNA sequence: TGCGCCAGCAGCTTCGGGACAGAAGAGACCCAGTACTTC.